This note documents a single T cell receptor (beta chain) sequence. Its antigen is not identified. Other DNA sequences within the sample encode an identical CDR3. The assay was immunoSEQ multiplex PCR, and TCRdb's table has in-frame clones only and misses some. Of about 1.5 million clones listed, about 98% are singletons. The data originate from a study of shared clonotypes between healthy human individuals. About the study: There were three CD4 naive, three CD4 memory, two CD8 naive and one CD8 memory plates per donor.

General study results and limits: Sequencing of the sorted subsets was shown by rarefaction to be incomplete despite large depth. Tissue TCR repertoires likely differ from these blood-only repertoires.

A split of CD4+ cells into CD45RA+ naive and CD45RA-negative memory subsets was performed. Trimming took 3 bases from V and 5 from J, leaving 5 bases between them. CDR3 size: 12 residues. CDR1 is KGHSH, CDR2 LQKENI, per germline. The sample comprised naive CD4+ T cells sorted from blood. Subset noted: CD45RA+ positively selected. V usage is TRBV18 and J usage is TRBJ1-5; D gene ambiguous. The clonotype comes from a man aged 25-40 years in good health. CDR3 loop: CASSPWDQPQHF. The CDR3 DNA reads TGTGCCAGCTCACCCTGGGATCAGCCCCAGCATTTT.